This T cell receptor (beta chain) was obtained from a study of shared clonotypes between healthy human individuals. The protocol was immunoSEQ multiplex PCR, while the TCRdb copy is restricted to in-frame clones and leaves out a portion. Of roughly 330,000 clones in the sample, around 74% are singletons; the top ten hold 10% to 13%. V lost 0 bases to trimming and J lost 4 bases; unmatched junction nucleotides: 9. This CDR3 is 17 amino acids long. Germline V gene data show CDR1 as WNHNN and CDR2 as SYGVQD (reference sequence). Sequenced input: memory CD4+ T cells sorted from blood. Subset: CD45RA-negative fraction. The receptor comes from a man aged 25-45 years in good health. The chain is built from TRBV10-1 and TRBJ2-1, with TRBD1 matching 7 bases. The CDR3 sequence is CASSESIFSGGYNEQFF. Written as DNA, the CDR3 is TGCGCCAGCAGTGAGTCGATCTTCTCAGGGGGATACAATGAGCAGTTCTTC.